This T cell receptor (beta chain) originates from a study of T cell responses to AZD1222 COVID-19 vaccine (dated by TCRdb to the early 2020s). Regarding the complete study: A total of more than 230 trial participants underwent TCR sequencing, of whom around 200 received two doses of AZD1222 and about 25 received two doses of the MenACWY control vaccine. Trial participants were enrolled by age into subgroups of 18-55, 56-69 and 70-plus years, and around 150, 28 and 57 TCR-sequenced participants, respectively, were included in these subgroups. Summary of the overall study and its limitations: Reportedly, close to half of the unique spike-specific TCRs recognized epitopes lying outside the regions that are mutated in the B.1.351 and B.1.1.7 variants. No day 14 peak-response samples were available, so repertoires were characterized only after the peak T cell response. Spike-specific TCR breadth and depth rose significantly after two AZD1222 doses compared with day 0 and with MenACWY recipients. The 56-69-year group was small, and its depth increase did not reach significance, likely because of low power. CD4 TCRs associated with the vaccine covered the entire spike protein, and the dominant responses were in regions 160-218 and 743-854. Conclusions about previously exposed vaccinees are limited, since just a handful of AZD1222 recipients were seropositive for SARS-CoV-2 at baseline. Participants were mostly white British and included more females than males, and it was suggested by the authors that clonal diversity may have been underestimated.

This clone was seen a few times. What this receptor recognizes is not known. No much larger clonotype is one base removed from it; base qualities were not supplied. This specimen's time point label, per the study, means: about 28 days (+/-7) after the second vaccine dose. AZD1222 recipients with second doses at about 4 weeks or about 12 weeks were pooled, because spike-specific TCR depth and breadth did not differ between schedules. Samples from vaccinated people were obtained from the UK trials COV001 and COV002, which included a single-blind randomized controlled phase 2/3 trial of AZD1222 (ChAdOx1 nCoV-19) in healthy adults. Trial participant PBMC samples were collected at day 0 and day 28 after the second dose for TCRbeta chain sequencing. The CDR3 regions of human TCRbeta chains were analyzed by immunosequencing. The original methods were these. TCRs in the repertoires were compared against a reference library of SARS-CoV-2-specific TCRs that had been generated with the MIRA antigen-specificity platform. Breadth was defined as the fraction of unique TCRs that were SARS-CoV-2-associated, and depth was defined as the fraction of total T cells that were SARS-CoV-2-associated. Each spike-specific TCR was assigned to its reactive spike region and to a CD4 or CD8 class using the MIRA data. Log10-transformed breadth and depth values were compared by one-way ANOVA with Sidak's multiple comparisons tests. The immuneACCESS repertoire file appears here via TCRdb, limited to in-frame rearrangements. These files lack a portion of the clones; in checked studies, under half of the deficit traces to unresolved V genes, and the cause of the others is not known. Clone size and V and J calls were adopted from that table, with D and trimming inferred from the DNA. In all, the sample holds under 150,000 clones, and approximately 88% of those were seen once. Together, the top ten hold less than 6.5% of the sample.

Between the V and J ends, shortened by 3 bases and 0 bases respectively, the junction contains 9 bases. According to the germline V gene, CDR1 reads MDHEN and CDR2 reads SYDVKM. From cysteine to phenylalanine, the CDR3 is 15 amino acids long. The retained sequence is limited to the CDR3, 45 bases, with the frame set at the first base. The material sequenced was peripheral blood, taken 28 days after the second AZD1222 dose. The TCR comes from an adult who received the AZD1222 COVID-19 vaccine. Rearrangement joined TRBV28 to TRBJ1-5, with the D gene call left open. The CDR3 region reads CASSFGGISNQPQHF. The DNA reads as follows: TGTGCCAGCAGTTTCGGCGGAATTAGCAATCAGCCCCAGCATTTT.